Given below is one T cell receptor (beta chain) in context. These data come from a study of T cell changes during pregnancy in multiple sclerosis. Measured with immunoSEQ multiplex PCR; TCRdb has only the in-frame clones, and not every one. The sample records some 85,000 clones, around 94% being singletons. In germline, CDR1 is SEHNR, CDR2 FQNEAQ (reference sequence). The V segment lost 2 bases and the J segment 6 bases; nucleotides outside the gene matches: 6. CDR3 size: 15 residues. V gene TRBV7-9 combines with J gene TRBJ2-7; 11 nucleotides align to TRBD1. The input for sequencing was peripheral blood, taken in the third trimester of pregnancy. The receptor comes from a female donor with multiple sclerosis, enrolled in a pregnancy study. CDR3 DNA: TGTGCCAGCAGCTTACCGGGACAGGGGGTGACCGAGCAGTACTTC. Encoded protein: CASSLPGQGVTEQYF.